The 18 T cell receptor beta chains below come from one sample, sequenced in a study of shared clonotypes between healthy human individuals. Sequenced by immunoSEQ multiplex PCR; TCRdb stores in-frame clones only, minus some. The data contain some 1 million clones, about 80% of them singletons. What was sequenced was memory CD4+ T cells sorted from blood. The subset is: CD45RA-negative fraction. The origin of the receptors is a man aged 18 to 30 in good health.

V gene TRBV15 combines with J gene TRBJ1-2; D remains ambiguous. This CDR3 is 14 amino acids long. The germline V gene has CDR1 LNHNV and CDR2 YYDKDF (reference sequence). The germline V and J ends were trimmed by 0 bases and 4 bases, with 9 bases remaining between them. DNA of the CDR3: TGTGCCACCAGCAGAGAGAGGGATTCCTATGGCTACACCTTC. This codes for CATSRERDSYGYTF.

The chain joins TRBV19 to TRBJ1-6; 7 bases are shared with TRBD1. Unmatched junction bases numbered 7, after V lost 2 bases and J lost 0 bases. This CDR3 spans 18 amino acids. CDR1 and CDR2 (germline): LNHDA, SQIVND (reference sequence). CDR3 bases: TGTGCCAGTAGTATAAGTCGACAGGGATCCTCCTATAATTCACCCCTCCACTTT. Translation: CASSISRQGSSYNSPLHF.

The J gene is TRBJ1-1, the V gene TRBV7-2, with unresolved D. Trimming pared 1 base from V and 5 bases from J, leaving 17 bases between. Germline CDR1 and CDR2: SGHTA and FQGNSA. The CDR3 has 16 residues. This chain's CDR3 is CASSLVGNRIPTEAFF. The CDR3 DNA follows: TGTGCCAGCAGCTTAGTGGGGAACAGAATACCGACTGAAGCTTTCTTT.

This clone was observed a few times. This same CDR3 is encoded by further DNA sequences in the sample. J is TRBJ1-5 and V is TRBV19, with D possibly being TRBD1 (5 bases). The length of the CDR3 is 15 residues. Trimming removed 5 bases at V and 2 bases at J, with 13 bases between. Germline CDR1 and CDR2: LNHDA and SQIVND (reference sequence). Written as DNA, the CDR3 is TGTGCCAGTAGTTCCCAGGGTGCCGGCAATCAGCCCCAGCATTTT. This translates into CASSSQGAGNQPQHF.

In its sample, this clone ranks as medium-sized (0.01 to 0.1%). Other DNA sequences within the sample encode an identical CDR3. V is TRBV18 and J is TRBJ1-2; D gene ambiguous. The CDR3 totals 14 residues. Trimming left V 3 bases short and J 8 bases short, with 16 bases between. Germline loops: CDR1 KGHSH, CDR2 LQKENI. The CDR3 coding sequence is TGTGCCAGCTCACCGGGTTACCGGTTGGGGGGCTACACCTTC. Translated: CASSPGYRLGGYTF.

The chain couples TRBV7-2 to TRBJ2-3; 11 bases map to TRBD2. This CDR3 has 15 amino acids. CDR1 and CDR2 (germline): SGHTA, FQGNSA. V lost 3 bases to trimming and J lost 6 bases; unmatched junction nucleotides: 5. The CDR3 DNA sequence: TGTGCCAGCAGCTTCAATAGCGGGAGGGGGGATACGCAGTATTTT. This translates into CASSFNSGRGDTQYF.

The CDR3 reads CASSGGAVGNEQFF. The CDR3 coding sequence is TGCGCCAGCAGCGGGGGGGCCGTTGGCAATGAGCAGTTCTTC. J is TRBJ2-1 and V is TRBV5-1, with a tentative D call TRBD2 (7 bases). Trimming took off 4 bases at V and 6 bases at J, with 14 bases between the two ends. Germline V lookup: CDR1 SGHRS, CDR2 YFSETQ. CDR3 length: 14 amino acids.

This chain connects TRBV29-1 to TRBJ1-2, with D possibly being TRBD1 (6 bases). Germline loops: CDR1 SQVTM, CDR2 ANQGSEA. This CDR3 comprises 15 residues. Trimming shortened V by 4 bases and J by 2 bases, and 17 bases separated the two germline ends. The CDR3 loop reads CSVVTQQGSNYGYTF. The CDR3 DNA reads TGCAGCGTTGTTACCCAACAGGGCTCAAACTATGGCTACACCTTC.

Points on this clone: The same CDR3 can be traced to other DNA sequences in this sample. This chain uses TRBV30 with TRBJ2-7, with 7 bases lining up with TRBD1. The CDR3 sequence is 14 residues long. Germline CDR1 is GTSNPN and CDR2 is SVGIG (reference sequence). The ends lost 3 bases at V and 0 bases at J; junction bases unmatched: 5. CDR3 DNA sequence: TGTGCCTGGAGCAGGGGACAGAGCTCCTACGAGCAGTACTTC. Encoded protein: CAWSRGQSSYEQYF.

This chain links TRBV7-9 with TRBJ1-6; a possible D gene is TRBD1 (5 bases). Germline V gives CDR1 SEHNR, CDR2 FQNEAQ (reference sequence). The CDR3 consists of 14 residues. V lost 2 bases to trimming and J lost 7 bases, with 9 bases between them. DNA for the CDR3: TGTGCCAGCAGCTTATATGGGGGGAATTCACCCCTCCACTTT. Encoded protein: CASSLYGGNSPLHF.

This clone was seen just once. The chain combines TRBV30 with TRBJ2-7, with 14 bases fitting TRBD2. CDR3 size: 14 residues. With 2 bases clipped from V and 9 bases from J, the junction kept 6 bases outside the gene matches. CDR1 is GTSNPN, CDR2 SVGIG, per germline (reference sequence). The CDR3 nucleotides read TGTGCCTGGAGTTTCGGACTAGCGGGAGGAGTGCAGTACTTC. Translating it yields CAWSFGLAGGVQYF.

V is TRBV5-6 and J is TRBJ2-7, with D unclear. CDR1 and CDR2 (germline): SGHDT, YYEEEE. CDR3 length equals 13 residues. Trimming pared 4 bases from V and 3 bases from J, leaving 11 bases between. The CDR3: CASSRGLHYEQYF. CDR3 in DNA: TGTGCCAGCAGCCGCGGTCTTCACTACGAGCAGTACTTC.

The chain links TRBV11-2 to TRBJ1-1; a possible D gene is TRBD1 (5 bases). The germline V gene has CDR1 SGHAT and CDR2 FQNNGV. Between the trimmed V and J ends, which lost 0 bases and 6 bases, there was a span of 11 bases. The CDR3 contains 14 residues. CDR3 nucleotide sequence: TGTGCCAGCAGCTTAGATCGGGGGAGCGCTGAAGCTTTCTTT. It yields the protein CASSLDRGSAEAFF.

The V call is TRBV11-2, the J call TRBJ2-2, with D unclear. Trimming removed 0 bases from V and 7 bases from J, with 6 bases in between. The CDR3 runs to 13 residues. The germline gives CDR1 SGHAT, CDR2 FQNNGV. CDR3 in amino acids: CASSLDYHGELFF. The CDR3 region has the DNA TGTGCCAGCAGCTTAGATTACCACGGGGAGCTGTTTTTT.

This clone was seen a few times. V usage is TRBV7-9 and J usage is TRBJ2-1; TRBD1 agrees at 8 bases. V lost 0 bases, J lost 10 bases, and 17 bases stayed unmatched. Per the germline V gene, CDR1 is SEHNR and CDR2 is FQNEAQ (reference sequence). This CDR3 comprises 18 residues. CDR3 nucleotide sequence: TGTGCCAGCAGCTTAGCAGTGGGGGCAGGGGGCCTGAATGAAGAGCAGTTCTTC. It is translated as CASSLAVGAGGLNEEQFF. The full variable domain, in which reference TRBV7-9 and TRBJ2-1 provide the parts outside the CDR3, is DTGVSQNPRHKITKRGQNVTFRCDPISEHNRLYWYRQTLGQGPEFLTYFQNEAQLEKSRLLSDRFSAERPKGSFSTLEIQRTEQGDSAMYLCASSLAVGAGGLNEEQFFGPGTRLTVL.

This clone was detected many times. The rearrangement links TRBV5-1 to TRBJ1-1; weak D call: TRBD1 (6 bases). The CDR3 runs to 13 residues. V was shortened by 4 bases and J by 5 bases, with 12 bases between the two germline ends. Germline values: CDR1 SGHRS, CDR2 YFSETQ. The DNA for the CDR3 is TGCGCCAGCAGCCCGGGGGCAATAACTGAAGCTTTCTTT. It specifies CASSPGAITEAFF.

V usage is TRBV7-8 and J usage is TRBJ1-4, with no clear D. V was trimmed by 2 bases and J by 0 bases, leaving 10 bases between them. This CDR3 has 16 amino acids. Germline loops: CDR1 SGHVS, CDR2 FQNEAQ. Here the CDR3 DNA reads TGTGCCAGCAGCTTAACCACCATAACAACTAATGAAAAACTGTTTTTT. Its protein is CASSLTTITTNEKLFF. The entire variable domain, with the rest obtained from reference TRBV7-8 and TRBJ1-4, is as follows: GAGVSQSPRYKVAKRGQDVALRCDPISGHVSLFWYQQALGQGPEFLTYFQNEAQLDKSGLPSDRFFAERPEGSVSTLKIQRTQQEDSAVYLCASSLTTITTNEKLFFGSGTQLSVL.

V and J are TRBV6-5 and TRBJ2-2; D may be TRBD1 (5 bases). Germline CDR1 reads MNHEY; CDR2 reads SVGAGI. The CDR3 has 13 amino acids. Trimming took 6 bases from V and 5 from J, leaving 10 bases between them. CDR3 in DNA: TGTGCCAGCAGCAAGACAGTGACCGGGGAGCTGTTTTTT. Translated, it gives CASSKTVTGELFF.